Listed here are 22 T cell receptor beta chains from one sample, sequenced in a study of cytomegalovirus exposure and HLA in healthy donors. 60 Vbeta and 13 Jbeta primers were used in PCR. The repertoire was sequenced with immunoSEQ multiplex PCR; TCRdb's copy has only in-frame clones and lacks some. The sample yields 91,000 or so clones, over 75% seen once. The sequenced material came from PBMCs. All receptors come from a man aged 25 to 45 in good health and CMV-seropositive.

This clone was counted between two and nine times. This chain links TRBV18 with TRBJ1-4; D unresolved. CDR3 length: 13 residues. The germline V gene has CDR1 KGHSH and CDR2 LQKENI. V lost 2 bases, J lost 6 bases, and 7 bases lay in between. CDR3 loop: CASSPTGDEKLFF. The CDR3 DNA follows: TGTGCCAGCTCACCAACCGGGGATGAAAAACTGTTTTTT.

The gene calls are TRBV5-1 and TRBJ1-3; D gene unclear. Trimming removed 9 bases from V and 0 bases from J, with 10 bases in between. CDR1 and CDR2 (germline): SGHRS, YFSETQ. The CDR3 spans 13 residues. In DNA form, the CDR3 reads TGCGCCACTTCTAAGAGCTCTGGAAACACCATATATTTT. Translating it yields CATSKSSGNTIYF.

This clone was detected once. The identical CDR3 is also encoded by other nucleotide sequences in the sample. This chain joins TRBV5-1 and TRBJ1-6, with TRBD1 as a possible D gene (5 bases). Deletions cut 5 bases from V and 7 bases from J, with 16 bases between. The CDR3 runs to 15 residues. Germline CDR1 reads SGHRS; CDR2 reads YFSETQ. The CDR3 DNA reads TGCGCCAGCAGTCGCTCGGGCCCAGGGAATTCACCCCTCCACTTT. Encoded protein: CASSRSGPGNSPLHF.

The chain combines TRBV7-2 with TRBJ2-5, with 7 bases fitting TRBD2. After removal of 4 bases from V and 5 bases from J, the junction contained 10 bases not matched to a gene. In germline, CDR1 is SGHTA, CDR2 FQGNSA. The CDR3 spans 15 residues. The CDR3 region is CASSSPRLAWETQYF. Here the CDR3 DNA reads TGTGCCAGCAGCTCCCCCCGACTAGCTTGGGAGACCCAGTACTTC.

CDR3 sequence (DNA): TGTGCCAGCAGACCTAGGGGGCGTACCGGGGAGCTGTTTTTT. It yields the protein CASRPRGRTGELFF. This rearrangement joins TRBV5-6 to TRBJ2-2; TRBD1 matches at 7 bases. Germline V gene data show CDR1 as SGHDT and CDR2 as YYEEEE. The CDR3 runs 14 residues. The junction had 6 bases not matched to a gene; V was cut back by 5 bases and J by 5 bases.

This clone occurred a few times. The chain combines TRBV4-1 with TRBJ1-2, with 10 bases fitting TRBD1. Germline CDR1 is MGHRA and CDR2 is YSYEKL. The CDR3 has 15 residues. V trimming: 1 base; J trimming: 5 bases; junction bases outside the gene matches: 4. CDR3 sequence (DNA): TGCGCCAGCAGCCAAGCCTCGGGACAGGGGTATGGCTACACCTTC. This codes for CASSQASGQGYGYTF.

The chain is built from TRBV2 and TRBJ2-1; 11 bases are shared with TRBD2. The CDR3 sequence is 15 residues long. From germline, CDR1 is SNHLY and CDR2 FYNNEI. J was trimmed by 7 bases and V by 3 bases; bases with no gene match: 5. The CDR3 region is CASSEASGGPNEQFF. The CDR3 bases are TGTGCCAGCAGTGAGGCTAGCGGGGGGCCAAATGAGCAGTTCTTC.

For this clone: Additional DNA sequences in this sample encode the identical CDR3. The chain is built from TRBV29-1 and TRBJ2-5; a possible D gene is TRBD2 (6 bases). Between the trimmed V and J ends, which lost 5 bases and 1 base, there was a span of 8 bases. The germline gives CDR1 SQVTM, CDR2 ANQGSEA. The CDR3 contains 12 residues. CDR3 loop: CSVTGGQETQYF. As DNA, the CDR3 is TGCAGCGTTACCGGGGGCCAAGAGACCCAGTACTTC.

V usage is TRBV18 and J usage is TRBJ2-3; 8 nucleotides align to TRBD2. V trimming: 6 bases; J trimming: 5 bases; junction bases outside the gene matches: 10. The CDR3 covers 15 residues. Germline CDR1 is KGHSH and CDR2 is LQKENI. CDR3 sequence reads: CASSFLQREKDTQYF. CDR3 in DNA: TGTGCCAGCTCCTTCCTTCAGCGGGAGAAAGATACGCAGTATTTT.

The chain uses TRBV6-1 and TRBJ2-7; TRBD2 agrees at 14 bases. The CDR3 totals 18 residues. J lost 5 bases, V lost 4 bases, and 13 bases had no gene match. CDR1 and CDR2 (germline): MNHNS, SASEGT. CDR3 DNA sequence: TGTGCCAGCAGTGCTCCGGGACTAGCGGGAGTGTGGGCTCACGAGCAGTACTTC. It encodes CASSAPGLAGVWAHEQYF.

This clone was observed a handful of times. The chain combines TRBV2 with TRBJ1-2; the match to TRBD1 covers 8 bases. From germline, CDR1 is SNHLY and CDR2 FYNNEI. This CDR3 spans 15 amino acids. V lost 2 bases, J lost 6 bases, and 8 bases stayed unmatched. This CDR3 reads CASSEKLQGDNGYTF. DNA of the CDR3: TGTGCCAGCAGTGAAAAACTACAGGGGGACAATGGCTACACCTTC.

The J gene is TRBJ2-5, the V gene TRBV4-2; 9 bases are shared with TRBD2. With 1 base clipped from V and 4 bases from J, the junction kept 7 bases outside the gene matches. There are 16 residues in the CDR3. Germline CDR1 LGHNA, CDR2 YNFKEQ. DNA of the CDR3: TGTGCCAGCAGCCAAGGCATAGGAGCGGGAGGAGAGACCCAGTACTTC. It encodes CASSQGIGAGGETQYF.

This chain connects TRBV19 to TRBJ2-3, with 10 bases that match TRBD2. The CDR3 has 15 amino acids. V trimming: 5 bases; J trimming: 0 bases; junction bases outside the gene matches: 2. Germline CDR1 LNHDA, CDR2 SQIVND (reference sequence). This chain's CDR3 is CASSGLADSTDTQYF. The DNA for the CDR3 is TGTGCCAGTAGTGGACTAGCGGACAGCACAGATACGCAGTATTTT. Using reference TRBV19 and TRBJ2-3 for the parts outside the CDR3, the full variable domain is DGGITQSPKYLFRKEGQNVTLSCEQNLNHDAMYWYRQDPGQGLRLIYYSQIVNDFQKGDIAEGYSVSREKKESFPLTVTSAQKNPTAFYLCASSGLADSTDTQYFGPGTRLTVL.

This clone has only one observation. This sequence joins TRBV28 and TRBJ1-1; TRBD1 might be the D (6 bases). Per germline, CDR1 MDHEN and CDR2 SYDVKM. CDR3 length: 14 residues. Trimming pared 3 bases from V and 1 base from J, leaving 9 bases between. Written as DNA, the CDR3 is TGTGCCAGCAGTTTGGTACAGGGGAACACTGAAGCTTTCTTT. Residues: CASSLVQGNTEAFF.

The gene calls are TRBV9 and TRBJ2-7, with 7 nucleotides matching TRBD2. CDR3 length: 13 amino acids. V dropped 5 bases and J dropped 3; count of bases not matched to a gene: 5. CDR1 is SGDLS, CDR2 YYNGEE, per germline. As DNA, the CDR3 is TGTGCCAGCAGTTCGGGAGGAGGCTACGAGCAGTACTTC. Translating gives CASSSGGGYEQYF.

The chain recombines TRBV19 with TRBJ1-1; D gene ambiguous. The germline V gene encodes CDR1 LNHDA and CDR2 SQIVND (reference sequence). The CDR3 length is 12 residues. With 4 bases removed from V and 3 bases from J, the gap between germline ends came to 6 bases. This chain's CDR3 is CASSNPYTEAFF. CDR3 in DNA: TGTGCCAGTAGTAATCCCTACACTGAAGCTTTCTTT.

This clone was counted a few times. This chain connects TRBV5-6 to TRBJ2-3, with TRBD2 matching over 8 bases. V trimming: 3 bases; J trimming: 6 bases; junction bases outside the gene matches: 6. The V gene's germline CDR1 is SGHDT and CDR2 YYEEEE. The CDR3 totals 14 residues. The CDR3 protein is CASSSGGARDTQYF. DNA for the CDR3: TGTGCCAGCAGCTCCGGGGGGGCTAGGGATACGCAGTATTTT.

The V gene is TRBV5-1, the J gene TRBJ1-1; D perhaps matches TRBD1 (5 bases). This CDR3 comprises 15 residues. V was clipped by 1 base and J by 0 bases, with 10 bases between them. CDR1 is SGHRS and CDR2 is YFSETQ in the germline V gene. CDR3 nucleotides: TGCGCCAGCAGCTTGAATGACAGAATGAACACTGAAGCTTTCTTT. Translation: CASSLNDRMNTEAFF.

The gene calls are TRBV4-3 and TRBJ1-2; D gene ambiguous. Germline V gene lookup returns CDR1 LGHNA and CDR2 YSLEER. The CDR3 covers 13 residues. V shed 0 bases and J shed 7 bases, with 9 bases lying between them. CDR3 loop: CASSQEGVGGYTF. CDR3 sequence (DNA): TGCGCCAGCAGCCAAGAGGGAGTCGGTGGCTACACCTTC.

This clone was detected a few times. CDR3 sequence: CASSPSLAGPSTGELFF. The CDR3 DNA reads as TGTGCCAGCAGTCCATCCCTAGCGGGACCTTCTACCGGGGAGCTGTTTTTT. V is TRBV2 and J is TRBJ2-2, with 9 bases that match TRBD2. This CDR3 region has 17 residues. CDR1 is SNHLY, CDR2 FYNNEI, per germline. The junction had 12 bases not matched to a gene; V was cut back by 5 bases and J by 5 bases.

As concerns this clone: Additional DNA sequences in this sample encode the identical CDR3. This rearrangement joins TRBV7-2 to TRBJ2-1; 7 bases line up with TRBD2. The junction had 10 bases not matched to a gene; V was cut back by 1 base and J by 7 bases. The germline CDR1 and CDR2 sequences are SGHTA and FQGNSA. This CDR3 comprises 16 residues. The CDR3 region has the DNA TGTGCCAGCAGCTTAGGGGTGCGGGAGCCGGGGAATGAGCAGTTCTTC. Translating it yields CASSLGVREPGNEQFF.

The chain employs TRBV10-3 and TRBJ1-2; 7 bases align to TRBD1. Losses at the gene ends were 8 bases for V and 6 bases for J; bases not matched to a gene: 9. Germline V gene lookup returns CDR1 ENHRY and CDR2 SYGVKD. This CDR3 is 13 amino acids long. CDR3 region: CAIAQGVLDGYTF. The CDR3 DNA reads TGTGCCATCGCTCAGGGGGTTCTTGATGGCTACACCTTC.